Shown below are 10 T cell receptor beta chains from a single sample sequenced in a study of CD8 T cells in Susac syndrome. Reverse transcription of about 0.45 to 1 ug RNA was performed with random hexamers. Using its own MiXCR run on the immunoSEQ multiplex PCR reads, TCRdb lists one record per CDR3 protein. The sample includes tens of thousands of distinct CDR3 sequences, about 91% of them seen just once. The sequencing sample was made of CD8+ T cells from PBMCs. These receptor sequences come from a human donor with multiple sclerosis.

The rearrangement joins TRBV2 to TRBJ2-5; TRBD1 matches at 12 bases. This CDR3 has 13 residues. Losses at the gene ends were 8 bases for V and 5 bases for J; bases not matched to a gene: 3. Per the germline V gene, CDR1 is SNHLY and CDR2 is FYNNEI. CDR3 in DNA: TGTGCCAGCCGGGACAGGGGGCCGGAGACCCAGTACTTC. Amino acid sequence: CASRDRGPETQYF.

The CDR3 DNA reads TGCGCCAGCAGCCCTAGACAGGGGGCAGGCTATGGCTACACCTTC. Translating it yields CASSPRQGAGYGYTF. The chain employs TRBV4-1 and TRBJ1-2; 10 bases agree with TRBD1. The CDR3 contains 15 residues. Germline V lookup: CDR1 MGHRA, CDR2 YSYEKL. V dropped 4 bases and J dropped 4; count of bases not matched to a gene: 6.

The chain employs TRBV5-6 and TRBJ2-7; D might be TRBD2 (5 bases). Trimming removed 7 bases from V and 5 bases from J, with 19 bases in between. Germline V lookup: CDR1 SGHDT, CDR2 YYEEEE. This CDR3 contains 14 residues. The DNA for the CDR3 is TGTGCCAGCCGGGAACGGGGTCCTTGGGACGAGCAGTACTTC. Translating gives CASRERGPWDEQYF.

V and J are TRBV27 and TRBJ1-3, with D unclear. Trimming cost V 0 bases and J 0 bases, with 3 bases left between them. The CDR3 has 14 residues. Germline CDR1 reads MNHEY; CDR2 reads SMNVEV (reference sequence). The CDR3 loop is CASSLSRSGNTIYF. For the CDR3, the DNA is TGTGCCAGCAGTTTATCTCGCTCTGGAAACACCATATATTTT.

This chain joins TRBV19 and TRBJ1-5, with unresolved D. The length of the CDR3 is 16 residues. Looked up from germline, CDR1 is LNHDA and CDR2 is SQIVND (reference sequence). V lost 0 bases and J 3 bases, leaving 12 bases between the germline ends. Here the CDR3 DNA reads TGTGCCAGTAGTATAGAGGAACGGGCCAACAATCAGCCCCAGCATTTT. Translating gives CASSIEERANNQPQHF. Using reference TRBV19 and TRBJ1-5 for the parts outside the CDR3, the full variable domain is DGGITQSPKYLFRKEGQNVTLSCEQNLNHDAMYWYRQDPGQGLRLIYYSQIVNDFQKGDIAEGYSVSREKKESFPLTVTSAQKNPTAFYLCASSIEERANNQPQHFGDGTRLSIL.

This chain uses TRBV28 with TRBJ2-1; 7 nucleotides match TRBD1. Germline CDR1 is MDHEN and CDR2 is SYDVKM. The ends lost 7 bases at V and 7 bases at J; junction bases unmatched: 4. The CDR3 is made up of 12 amino acids. The CDR3 sequence is CASKHRGNEQFF. Here the CDR3 DNA reads TGTGCCAGCAAGCACAGGGGTAATGAGCAGTTCTTC.

V is TRBV4-1 and J is TRBJ2-1; 9 nucleotides agree with TRBD2. Germline values: CDR1 MGHRA, CDR2 YSYEKL. Losses at the gene ends were 1 base for V and 7 bases for J; bases not matched to a gene: 11. The CDR3 is 17 residues long. CDR3 coding DNA: TGCGCCAGCAGCCAAGTAAATGCTGGACTAGCGTATAATGAGCAGTTCTTC. Translated: CASSQVNAGLAYNEQFF.

The chain recombines TRBV20-1 with TRBJ2-5; 8 nucleotides match TRBD2. The junction had 13 bases not matched to a gene; V was cut back by 0 bases and J by 4 bases. This CDR3 comprises 17 residues. CDR1 and CDR2 (germline): DFQATT, SNEGSKA (reference sequence). CDR3 sequence: CSARDLGVAGYGETQYF. The CDR3 DNA follows: TGCAGTGCTAGAGATCTCGGGGTAGCGGGGTATGGAGAGACCCAGTACTTC.

The chain links TRBV19 to TRBJ2-1; 12 nucleotides align to TRBD2. The CDR3 consists of 12 residues. V was clipped by 10 bases and J by 8 bases; unmatched bases: 3. In germline, CDR1 is LNHDA, CDR2 SQIVND (reference sequence). The DNA of the CDR3 is TGTGCCACATCTAGCGGGGGGGATGAGCAGTTCTTC. It codes for CATSSGGDEQFF.

J is TRBJ1-1 and V is TRBV5-1, with a weak D call TRBD1 (6 bases). Germline loops: CDR1 SGHRS, CDR2 YFSETQ. V lost 6 bases and J 3 bases, leaving 12 bases between the germline ends. This CDR3 spans 13 amino acids. The CDR3 region has the DNA TGCGCCAGCACCGGGGGCCTAGACACTGAAGCTTTCTTT. Translated: CASTGGLDTEAFF.